A single sample gave rise to the 31 T cell receptor beta chains below, sequenced in a study of tumor-infiltrating lymphocytes in glioblastoma multiforme. Three nested ARM-PCR rounds with V-beta and C-beta primers built TCRB libraries. One entry per CDR3 protein, called by TCRdb with MiXCR from the multiplex PCR reads. This sample has about 9,600 distinct CDR3 sequences, with less than 75% found just once. Material for sequencing was brain tumor tissue. These receptors originate from a male donor with glioblastoma.

The chain combines TRBV6-1 with TRBJ2-1; D ambiguous. The CDR3 covers 15 residues. Per germline, CDR1 MNHNS and CDR2 SASEGT. Trimming cost V 4 bases and J 4 bases, with 14 bases left between them. CDR3 residues: CASSGEVIAYNEQFF. The CDR3 nucleotides are TGTGCCAGCAGTGGAGAGGTCATAGCATACAATGAGCAGTTCTTC.

The V gene is TRBV9, the J gene TRBJ2-2, with TRBD2 matching over 7 bases. Per the germline V gene, CDR1 is SGDLS and CDR2 is YYNGEE. CDR3 length: 16 residues. Trimming took 4 bases from V and 5 from J; bases not matched to a gene: 11. The CDR3 here is CASSTTSTTLTGELFF. The DNA of the CDR3 is TGTGCCAGCAGCACGACTAGCACGACGCTAACCGGGGAGCTGTTTTTT.

This rearrangement joins TRBV29-1 to TRBJ2-7; TRBD2 might be the D (5 bases). Germline loops: CDR1 SQVTM, CDR2 ANQGSEA. The CDR3 has 15 residues. V was clipped by 7 bases and J by 1 base, with 20 bases between them. CDR3 sequence reads: CSANPGSPASYEQYV. CDR3 coding DNA: TGCAGCGCTAACCCTGGGAGCCCAGCATCCTACGAGCAGTACGTC.

This clonotype was picked up one time. The genes are TRBV12-3 or TRBV12-4 and TRBJ1-2, with D perhaps matching TRBD1 (5 bases). V lost 4 bases, J lost 8 bases, and 11 bases lay in between. CDR3 length: 12 amino acids. CDR3 nucleotides: TGTGCCAGCAGTTCCACAGGTTTCGGCTACACCTTC. Translation gives CASSSTGFGYTF.

Regarding this clonotype: At one end the junction does not follow the germline gene, possibly because of a read error. The gene calls are TRBV10-3 and TRBJ2-7, with 7 positions matching TRBD2. Germline values: CDR1 ENHRY, CDR2 SYGVKD. The CDR3 has 13 amino acids. This chain's CDR3 is CASAVTSKHEQDF. The CDR3 DNA sequence: TGTGCCAGCGCCGTGACTAGCAAACACGAGCAGGACTTC.

About this clonotype: Mismatch with germline at one junction end may stem from a read error. The chain recombines TRBV4-1 with TRBJ2-7; D possibly uses TRBD1 or TRBD2 (6 bases each). The CDR3 extends over 12 amino acids. CDR1 and CDR2 from the germline V gene are MGHRA and YSYEKL. DNA of the CDR3: TGCGCCATCAGCCAAGGGGGGTACGAGCAGTACTTT. Translated: CAISQGGYEQYF.

Notes on this clonotype: At one of its ends the junction is not consistent with the germline gene, which may arise from a read error. The CDR3 here is CAGSCRAQKEDTQYF. CDR3 DNA: TGTGCCGGCAGCTGCCGGGCTCAGAAGGAAGATACGCAGTATTTT. The V gene is TRBV11-2, the J gene TRBJ2-3; no clear D gene. CDR1 and CDR2 (germline): SGHAT, FQNNGV. This CDR3 is 15 amino acids long.

The chain is built from TRBV5-1 and TRBJ2-7, with TRBD1 matching 9 bases. Germline lookup yields CDR1 SGHRS and CDR2 YFSETQ. The CDR3 covers 14 residues. V shed 4 bases and J 4 bases; nucleotides not matched to a gene: 6. DNA of the CDR3: TGCGCCAGCAGCCCCTCCGGGACAGGGTACGAGCAGTACTTC. Translation: CASSPSGTGYEQYF. Filled out from reference TRBV5-1 and TRBJ2-7, the complete variable domain reads KAGVTQTPRYLIKTRGQQVTLSCSPISGHRSVSWYQQTPGQGLQFLFEYFSETQRNKGNFPGRFSGRQFSNSRSEMNVSTLELGDSALYLCASSPSGTGYEQYFGPGTRLTVT.

This clonotype occurred once. V is TRBV6-2 or TRBV6-3 and J is TRBJ2-1, with D uncertain. The CDR3 length is 15 residues. V was pared by 6 bases and J by 9 bases, with 21 bases between. Germline CDR1 MNHEY, CDR2 SVGEGT. This CDR3 is CASRYDMGLALEQFF. The DNA for the CDR3 is TGTGCCAGCAGATACGACATGGGATTAGCCCTTGAGCAGTTCTTC.

To note about this clonotype: The conserved phenylalanine or tryptophan normally closing the CDR3 is absent here, so this likely arose from a read error. The rearrangement joins TRBV6-1 to TRBJ2-2; TRBD2 matches at 15 bases. The CDR3 is 16 residues long. CDR1 MNHNS and CDR2 SASEGT come from the germline V gene. The CDR3 loop is CASTGLAGGYTWELFY. The CDR3 nucleotides read TGTGCCAGCACCGGACTAGCGGGAGGGTACACCTGGGAGCTGTTTTAT.

A note on this clonotype: Since the CDR3 does not end with the conserved phenylalanine or tryptophan, this likely comes from a read error. V gene TRBV12-3 or TRBV12-4 combines with J gene TRBJ1-5; tentatively, D is TRBD1 (5 bases). The CDR3 covers 14 residues. The ends were cut back, 4 bases at V and 4 bases at J, with 11 bases in the middle. This chain's CDR3 is CASSSPGPNQPQHL. CDR3 sequence (DNA): TGTGCCAGCAGTTCGCCGGGGCCTAATCAGCCCCAGCATCTT.

The chain links TRBV10-3 to TRBJ1-4, with D hard to call. The germline V gene encodes CDR1 ENHRY and CDR2 SYGVKD. The CDR3 totals 13 residues. Trimming cost V 11 bases and J 7 bases, with 17 bases left between them. The CDR3 nucleotides are TGTGCCGACCGGGAACTCGAGGGTGAAAAACTGTTTTTT. Its translation is CADRELEGEKLFF.

A word on this clonotype: Mismatch with germline at one junction end may stem from a read error. The V gene is TRBV10-2, the J gene TRBJ1-2; no clear D. This CDR3 is 12 amino acids long. The germline V gene has CDR1 WSHSY and CDR2 SAAADI. The CDR3 DNA follows: TGCGCCAGTAACGGGGTGGACTATGGCTACACTTTC. It is translated as CASNGVDYGYTF.

Note on this clonotype: At one boundary the junction diverges from the germline segment, which might be a read error. V gene TRBV6-1 combines with J gene TRBJ1-6; D is unclear. Germline CDR1 reads MNHNS; CDR2 reads SASEGT. The CDR3 loop spans 15 amino acids. CDR3 bases: TGTGCCAGCAGTGAAGAGAGGAGGCCGGACTCACCCATCCACTTT. This translates into CASSEERRPDSPIHF.

On this clonotype: Its ends do not fully match the called genes, so a read error is possible. V gene TRBV11-2 combines with J gene TRBJ2-2; a weak D match, TRBD2 (6 bases). Germline CDR1 SGHAT, CDR2 FQNNGV. The CDR3 has 20 residues. The CDR3 protein is CASTPSSGQGIAVNTGELFF. The CDR3 coding sequence is TGCGCCAGCACCCCCTCATCCGGCCAAGGGATAGCGGTAAACACCGGGGAGCTGTTTTTT.

This chain links TRBV11-2 with TRBJ2-1, with D unclear. The DNA end is a closer match to TRBJ2-7, so the J assignment may be wrong. Germline V gives CDR1 SGHAT, CDR2 FQNNGV. The CDR3 is made up of 12 amino acids. The CDR3 region is CASSLGYNEQYF. DNA for the CDR3: TGTGCCAGCAGCTTAGGGTACAATGAGCAGTACTTC.

V and J are TRBV4-1 and TRBJ2-3; D remains unclear. Germline V gives CDR1 MGHRA, CDR2 YSYEKL. This CDR3 spans 17 amino acids. Trimming pared 1 base from V and 0 bases from J, leaving 14 bases between. CDR3 bases: TGCGCCAGCAGCCAAGCCTTGGGCAGTACTAGCACAGATACGCAGTATTTT. Its protein product is CASSQALGSTSTDTQYF.

This clonotype has ten or more counts. V gene TRBV11-1 combines with J gene TRBJ2-7, with 10 bases matching TRBD1. Germline values: CDR1 SGHAT, CDR2 FQDESV (reference sequence). The CDR3 runs 16 residues. V gave up 0 bases and J gave up 4 bases; unmatched junction bases: 6. Here the CDR3 reads CASSLARLDRGYEQYF. CDR3 DNA sequence: TGTGCCAGCAGCTTAGCGCGTCTGGACAGGGGGTACGAGCAGTACTTC.

Worth noting for this clonotype: At one end the junction does not follow the germline gene, possibly because of a read error. The gene calls are TRBV7-3 and TRBJ2-3, with 12 nucleotides matching TRBD2. CDR1 and CDR2 from the germline V gene are SGHTA and FQGTGA. The CDR3 sequence is 15 residues long. The CDR3 region is CAGSLVTSGRGTQYF. The CDR3 nucleotides are TGTGCCGGCAGCCTCGTGACTAGCGGGAGAGGTACGCAGTATTTT. Complete variable domain (other parts from reference TRBV7-3 and TRBJ2-3): GAGVSQTPSNKVTEKGKYVELRCDPISGHTALYWYRQSLGQGPEFLIYFQGTGAADDSGLPNDRFFAVRPEGSVSTLKIQRTERGDSAVYLCAGSLVTSGRGTQYFGPGTRLTVL.

The table lists this clonotype with many counts. This chain uses TRBV7-9 with TRBJ2-1, with 9 bases lining up with TRBD2. V lost 2 bases, J lost 7 bases, and 9 bases stayed unmatched. This CDR3 spans 16 amino acids. Germline loops: CDR1 SEHNR, CDR2 FQNEAQ (reference sequence). The CDR3 DNA sequence: TGTGCCAGCAGCTTAAGCGCTAGCGGGATTGGTAATGAGCAGTTCTTC. Protein: CASSLSASGIGNEQFF.

V and J are TRBV4-1 and TRBJ1-2; the D gene is possibly TRBD1 (5 bases). The germline V gene has CDR1 MGHRA and CDR2 YSYEKL. V shed 3 bases and J shed 2 bases, with 16 bases lying between them. CDR3 size: 16 residues. As DNA, the CDR3 is TGCGCCAGCAGCCAGGGTGAGGCAGGGTCAAACTATGGCTACACCTTC. Protein sequence: CASSQGEAGSNYGYTF.

For this clonotype: A read error is likely, as this CDR3 ends without the conserved phenylalanine or tryptophan. No DNA is shown, since the ends of the CDR3 on it are uncertain; the CDR3 is the one TCRdb lists. V gene TRBV12-3 or TRBV12-4 combines with J gene TRBJ1-5; the D call in the table, TRBD1, was not verified against the DNA. The CDR3 contains 12 residues when both ends are counted. Here the CDR3 reads CASSMTEQPRHL.

V usage is TRBV6-1 and J usage is TRBJ2-1; possible D gene TRBD1, 5 bases. This CDR3 contains 15 residues. Trimming removed 0 bases from V and 8 bases from J, with 14 bases in between. From germline, CDR1 is MNHNS and CDR2 SASEGT. The CDR3 sequence is CASSEAPGHSHEQFF. CDR3 DNA sequence: TGTGCCAGCAGTGAAGCCCCCGGACATTCCCATGAGCAGTTCTTC.

Points on this clonotype: At one end the junction does not follow the germline gene, possibly because of a read error. The CDR3 nucleotides read TGCAATGCTAGATCCCTAGCGGGATACACAGATACGCAGTATTTT. Its translation is CNARSLAGYTDTQYF. The V call is TRBV20-1, the J call TRBJ2-3, with 9 bases that match TRBD2. Germline V gene sequence: CDR1 DFQATT, CDR2 SNEGSKA (reference sequence). The CDR3 is 15 residues long.

The V gene is TRBV7-8, the J gene TRBJ2-7, with a tentative D call TRBD2 (6 bases). The ends were cut back, 4 bases at V and 9 bases at J, with 25 bases in the middle. Per the germline V gene, CDR1 is SGHVS and CDR2 is FQNEAQ. This CDR3 is built from 16 residues. CDR3 sequence reads: CASSSPGGSRPNGQYF. The CDR3 coding sequence is TGTGCCAGCAGCTCCCCTGGAGGGAGTAGGCCCAACGGGCAGTACTTC. Supplemented by reference TRBV7-8 and TRBJ2-7, the full variable domain reads GAGVSQSPRYKVAKRGQDVALRCDPISGHVSLFWYQQALGQGPEFLTYFQNEAQLDKSGLPSDRFFAERPEGSVSTLKIQRTQQEDSAVYLCASSSPGGSRPNGQYFGPGTRLTVT.

The V and J genes are TRBV11-2 and TRBJ2-5, with unresolved D. The CDR3 length is 14 residues. Between the trimmed V and J ends, which lost 1 base and 2 bases, there was a span of 8 bases. Germline-derived CDR1 and CDR2 are SGHAT and FQNNGV. The CDR3 DNA is TGTGCCAGCAGCTTAGTTAGATGTCAAGAGACCCAGTACTTC. Translating gives CASSLVRCQETQYF.

This clonotype was recorded at least ten times. The chain is built from TRBV28 and TRBJ1-1, with a tentative D call TRBD1 (6 bases). The V end lost 0 bases, the J end lost 0 bases, and 11 bases lay between the germline ends. CDR1 is MDHEN and CDR2 is SYDVKM in the germline V gene. This CDR3 comprises 16 residues. DNA of the CDR3: TGTGCCAGCAGTTTATGGACAGGAGCCATGAACACTGAAGCTTTCTTT. Translating gives CASSLWTGAMNTEAFF. Full variable domain (outside the CDR3, taken from reference TRBV28 and TRBJ1-1): DVKVTQSSRYLVKRTGEKVFLECVQDMDHENMFWYRQDPGLGLRLIYFSYDVKMKEKGDIPEGYSVSREKKERFSLILESASTNQTSMYLCASSLWTGAMNTEAFFGQGTRLTVV.

A remark on this clonotype: One end of the junction is discordant with germline, which a read error may explain. The chain has TRBV20-1 and TRBJ2-3; a weak D match, TRBD2 (7 bases). Germline loops: CDR1 DFQATT, CDR2 SNEGSKA (reference sequence). The CDR3 is made up of 15 amino acids. CDR3 loop: CNANRGRGLSDTQYF. CDR3 in DNA: TGCAATGCTAATAGGGGGAGGGGATTATCAGATACGCAGTATTTT.

The chain uses TRBV11-1 and TRBJ2-5; 8 bases are a match to TRBD1. This CDR3 is 14 amino acids long. CDR1 and CDR2 (germline): SGHAT, FQDESV (reference sequence). V shed 4 bases and J 3 bases; nucleotides not matched to a gene: 4. CDR3 protein: CASSYDRGEETQYF. The CDR3, as DNA: TGTGCCAGCAGCTACGACAGGGGAGAAGAGACCCAGTACTTC.

Worth noting for this clonotype: A much bigger clone sits one base away, suggesting this may be a read error. This chain joins TRBV27 and TRBJ2-3, with D hard to call. V gave up 2 bases and J gave up 4 bases, with 10 bases separating them. The germline gives CDR1 MNHEY, CDR2 SMNVEV (reference sequence). This CDR3 is 14 amino acids long. The CDR3 protein is CASSLDAPADTQYF. CDR3 bases: TGTGCCAGCAGTTTAGACGCCCCCGCAGATACGCAGTATTTT.

Notes on this clonotype: Without the conserved terminal phenylalanine or tryptophan, this CDR3 likely stems from a read error. This sequence joins TRBV4-2 and TRBJ2-1; TRBD2 matches at 8 bases. The CDR3 contains 17 residues. Trimming removed 3 bases from V and 8 bases from J; junction bases left unmatched: 15. Germline values: CDR1 LGHNA, CDR2 YNFKEQ. The CDR3 DNA sequence: TGTGCCAGCAGCCACCCGGGACTAGGTAATGGAGACGATGAGCAGTTCTAC. It translates to CASSHPGLGNGDDEQFY.